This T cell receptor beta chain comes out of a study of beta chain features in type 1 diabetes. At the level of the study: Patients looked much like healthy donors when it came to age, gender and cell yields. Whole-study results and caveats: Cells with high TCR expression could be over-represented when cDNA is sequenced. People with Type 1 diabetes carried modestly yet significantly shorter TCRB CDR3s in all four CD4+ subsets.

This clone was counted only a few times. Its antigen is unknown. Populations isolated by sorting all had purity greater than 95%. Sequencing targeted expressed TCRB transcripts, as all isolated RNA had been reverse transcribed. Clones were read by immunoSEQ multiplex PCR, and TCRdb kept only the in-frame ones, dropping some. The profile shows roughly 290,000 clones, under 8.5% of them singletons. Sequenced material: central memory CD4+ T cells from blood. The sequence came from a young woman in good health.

CDR3 DNA: TGCGCCAGCAGCTCCCTACTCCCTCAGGGGGATGGCTACACCTTC. Encoded protein: CASSSLLPQGDGYTF. The rearrangement links TRBV5-1 to TRBJ1-2, with 7 bases aligning to TRBD1. Trimming cost V 3 bases and J 6 bases; bases outside gene matches: 11. The CDR3 extends over 15 amino acids. CDR1 SGHRS and CDR2 YFSETQ come from the germline V gene.